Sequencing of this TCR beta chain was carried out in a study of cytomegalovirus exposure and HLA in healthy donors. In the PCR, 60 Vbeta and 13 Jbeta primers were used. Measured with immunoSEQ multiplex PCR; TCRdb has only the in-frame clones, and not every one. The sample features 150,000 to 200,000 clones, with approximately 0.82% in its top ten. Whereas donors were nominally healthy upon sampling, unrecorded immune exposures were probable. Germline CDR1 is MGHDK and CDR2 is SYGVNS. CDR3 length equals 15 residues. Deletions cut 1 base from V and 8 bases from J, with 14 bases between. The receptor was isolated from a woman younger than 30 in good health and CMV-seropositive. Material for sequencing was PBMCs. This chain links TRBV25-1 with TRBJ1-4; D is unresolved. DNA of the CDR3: TGTGCCAGCAGTGAATTTGAGATTAGCCAGGAAAAACTGTTTTTT. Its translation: CASSEFEISQEKLFF.